Sequencing of this T cell receptor beta chain was carried out in a study of T cell responses to AZD1222 COVID-19 vaccine. As regards this clone: What it recognizes is unknown.

Study results and limitations: Unmutated variant regions are reportedly targeted by nearly half of spike-specific TCRs. With two AZD1222 doses given, Spike-specific TCR breadth and depth both rose. Clonal diversity was possibly underestimated, and white British individuals and females predominated among donors. Spike as a whole was targeted by vaccine-associated CD4 TCRs, dominant at 160-218 and 743-854.

Libraries were prepared by immunoSEQ multiplex PCR; TCRdb keeps only in-frame clonotypes and omits some of them. The sample lists 120,000 to 150,000 clones; over 85% were seen once. The CDR3 sequence is 12 residues long. The V end was cut by 0 bases, the J end by 7 bases, with 6 bases between. Germline CDR1 LGHNA, CDR2 YNFKEQ. The sample consisted of peripheral blood, taken on day 0 of MenACWY control vaccination. This clonotype was sampled from an adult in good health. The V gene is TRBV4-2, the J gene TRBJ1-2, with D uncertain. CDR3 DNA: TGTGCCAGCAGCCAAGAAACGGCTGGCTACACCTTC. Encoded protein: CASSQETAGYTF.